This is a list of T cell receptor beta chains from one sample in a study of cytomegalovirus exposure and HLA in healthy donors. Measured with immunoSEQ multiplex PCR; TCRdb has only the in-frame clones, and not every one. The sample lists over 120,000 clones; 87% were seen once. The sample taken for sequencing was PBMCs. These receptors were collected from a man aged 18 to 30 in good health and CMV-seropositive. CDR3s include the opening cysteine and the closing phenylalanine or tryptophan. D genes are given only for firm matches. Some rows mark clone size as missing; the rest say once, few, many or name a class of expanded clone.

D gene | J gene | V gene | clone size | CDR3 protein | CDR3 DNA
TRBD1 | TRBJ2-3 | TRBV7-8 | . | CASSRDRGEDTQYF | TGTGCCAGCAGTCGGGACAGGGGGGAAGATACGCAGTATTTT
TRBD2 | TRBJ2-3 | TRBV6-1 | . | CASSEWEVMERGSTDTQYF | TGTGCCAGCAGTGAGTGGGAGGTAATGGAGCGGGGGAGCACAGATACGCAGTATTTT
. | TRBJ1-1 | TRBV5-1 | . | CASSLVSGTGTEAFF | TGCGCCAGCAGCTTGGTATCAGGAACTGGAACTGAAGCTTTCTTT
TRBD1 | TRBJ1-6 | TRBV27 | few | CASSSDRAAPLHF | TGTGCCAGCAGTTCGGACAGGGCTGCACCCCTCCACTTT
TRBD2 | TRBJ2-5 | TRBV4-2 | . | CASSPSSGGLETQYF | TGTGCCAGCAGCCCTTCTAGCGGGGGCTTGGAGACCCAGTACTTC
TRBD1 | TRBJ2-2 | TRBV29-1 | . | CSVESDRANTGELFF | TGCAGCGTTGAAAGCGACAGGGCGAACACCGGGGAGCTGTTTTTT
. | TRBJ2-5 | TRBV7-7 | . | CASSSLQGRETQYF | TGTGCCAGCAGCTCGTTACAGGGGAGGGAGACCCAGTACTTC
. | TRBJ2-1 | TRBV10-1 | . | CASSDGGTGNEQFF | TGCGCCAGCAGTGATGGAGGAACGGGCAATGAGCAGTTCTTC
. | TRBJ1-2 | TRBV27 | . | CASSPRRDYYGYTF | TGTGCCAGCAGCCCACGGAGGGACTATTATGGCTACACCTTC
. | TRBJ1-2 | TRBV6-5 | . | CAWTDYGYTF | TGTGCCTGGACAGACTATGGCTACACCTTC
. | TRBJ2-7 | TRBV11-2 | . | CASSFSGRRYEQYF | TGTGCCAGCAGCTTTTCTGGGAGAAGGTACGAGCAGTACTTC
TRBD1 | TRBJ1-5 | TRBV6-5 | . | CASSRSNRGNQPQHF | TGTGCCAGCAGCAGGTCGAACAGGGGTAATCAGCCCCAGCATTTT
. | TRBJ2-7 | TRBV7-9 | . | CASSLLAESYEQYF | TGTGCCAGCAGCTTACTAGCCGAATCCTACGAGCAGTACTTC
. | TRBJ2-3 | TRBV7-9 | . | CASSIYRNLYGDTQYF | TGTGCCAGCAGCATCTACAGGAACCTATATGGGGATACGCAGTATTTT
. | TRBJ2-1 | TRBV4-2 | . | CASSQDLSGYNEQFF | TGTGCCAGCAGCCAAGATTTGTCCGGTTACAATGAGCAGTTCTTC
. | TRBJ1-5 | TRBV6-4 | . | CASSRQPNQPQHF | TGTGCCAGCAGTCGACAGCCCAATCAACCCCAGCATTTT
TRBD1 | TRBJ2-7 | TRBV2 | . | CASSQGQGAYEQYF | TGTGCCAGCAGTCAAGGACAGGGTGCCTACGAGCAGTACTTC
. | TRBJ2-1 | TRBV5-8 | . | CASSKGYEQFF | TGTGCCAGCAGCAAGGGGTATGAGCAGTTCTTC
. | TRBJ1-5 | TRBV2 | few | CASSGRERQPQHF | TGTGCCAGCAGCGGGAGGGAACGCCAGCCCCAGCATTTT
. | TRBJ1-6 | TRBV7-2 | . | CASSPGPRGSPLHF | TGTGCCAGCAGCCCCGGACCCCGGGGGTCACCCCTCCACTTT
. | TRBJ1-1 | TRBV6-1 | . | CASSKGATGNTEAFF | TGTGCCAGCAGTAAGGGTGCTACAGGGAACACTGAAGCTTTCTTT
. | TRBJ1-2 | TRBV10-3 | . | CAISESTTALANYGYTF | TGTGCCATCAGTGAGTCGACTACAGCGTTAGCTAACTATGGCTACACCTTC
. | TRBJ1-4 | TRBV19 | . | CASSIGFKLDEKLFF | TGTGCCAGTAGTATAGGATTCAAGCTAGATGAAAAACTGTTTTTT
. | TRBJ2-2 | TRBV27 | . | CASSRTNTGELFF | TGTGCCAGCAGCCGTACGAACACCGGGGAGCTGTTTTTT
. | TRBJ1-1 | TRBV15 | . | CATSRDWRGADTEAFF | TGTGCCACCAGCAGAGATTGGAGGGGCGCGGACACTGAAGCTTTCTTT
. | TRBJ2-7 | TRBV14 | . | CASSQLESSYEQYF | TGTGCCAGCAGCCAGCTAGAGAGCTCCTACGAGCAGTACTTC
. | TRBJ1-1 | TRBV10-3 | . | CAIRVTGSDTEAFF | TGTGCCATCAGGGTAACAGGGTCTGATACTGAAGCTTTCTTT
. | TRBJ1-1 | TRBV6-5 | . | CASYTWSNTEAFF | TGTGCCAGTTATACTTGGTCGAACACTGAAGCTTTCTTT
. | TRBJ2-7 | TRBV30 | few | CAWSARDFPFHEQYF | TGTGCCTGGAGTGCCCGGGACTTCCCCTTCCACGAGCAGTACTTC
TRBD1 | TRBJ2-7 | TRBV7-9 | . | CASSRFSGTGGREQYF | TGTGCCAGCAGCCGATTCTCCGGGACAGGGGGCCGCGAGCAGTACTTC
. | TRBJ2-1 | TRBV2 | . | CASRQTRWGNEQFF | TGTGCCAGCAGACAGACTAGGTGGGGCAATGAGCAGTTCTTC
TRBD2 | TRBJ2-1 | TRBV27 | . | CASSSGGAYNEQFF | TGTGCCAGCAGTTCCGGGGGGGCCTACAATGAGCAGTTCTTC
. | TRBJ2-3 | TRBV28 | . | CASSVPLTGQYF | TGTGCCAGCTCCGTACCCCTTACAGGGCAGTATTTT
TRBD1 | TRBJ1-5 | TRBV18 | . | CASSPTGGSGQPQHF | TGTGCCAGCTCACCAACAGGGGGCTCGGGTCAGCCCCAGCATTTT
. | TRBJ2-7 | TRBV18 | few | CASSPSGGSYEQYF | TGTGCCAGCTCACCAAGCGGAGGCTCCTACGAGCAGTACTTC
TRBD2 | TRBJ2-4 | TRBV7-9 | once | CASSLKSSGTIKNIQYF | TGTGCCAGCAGCTTAAAGTCTAGCGGGACCATCAAAAACATTCAGTACTTC
. | TRBJ1-4 | TRBV29-1 | . | CSVAWGEAEKLFF | TGCAGCGTCGCCTGGGGCGAGGCTGAAAAACTGTTTTTT
. | TRBJ2-7 | TRBV9 | . | CASSAEVEDEQYF | TGTGCCAGCAGCGCGGAGGTTGAAGACGAGCAGTACTTC
TRBD2 | TRBJ2-7 | TRBV30 | . | CAWSELTSGGHEQYF | TGTGCCTGGAGTGAATTGACTAGCGGGGGGCACGAGCAGTACTTC
. | TRBJ1-4 | TRBV27 | . | CASSLLSRNEKLFF | TGTGCCAGCAGTTTACTCTCACGGAATGAAAAACTGTTTTTT
TRBD1 | TRBJ2-7 | TRBV7-3 | . | CASSKGQGYEQYF | TGTGCCAGCAGTAAAGGACAGGGCTACGAGCAGTACTTC
TRBD1 | TRBJ1-4 | TRBV25-1 | . | CASSATGVSEKLFF | TGTGCCAGCAGTGCAACAGGGGTAAGCGAAAAACTGTTTTTT
TRBD2 | TRBJ2-5 | TRBV5-1 | . | CASSPREGETQYF | TGCGCCAGCAGCCCGAGGGAGGGCGAGACCCAGTACTTC
. | TRBJ2-2 | TRBV2 | . | CASRTNSGTNTGELFF | TGTGCCAGCAGGACCAATTCGGGGACGAACACCGGGGAGCTGTTTTTT
. | TRBJ1-1 | TRBV6-1 | . | CASSEAGRATEAFF | TGTGCCAGCAGTGAAGCAGGGAGGGCCACTGAAGCTTTCTTT
. | TRBJ1-1 | TRBV5-1 | . | CASSLTGSTEAFF | TGCGCCAGCAGCTTAACAGGGAGCACTGAAGCTTTCTTT
. | TRBJ2-3 | TRBV9 | . | CASSVDSGSTDTQYF | TGTGCCAGCAGCGTAGATTCGGGTAGCACAGATACGCAGTATTTT